The TCR beta chain under discussion was sequenced for a study of T cells in Graves' hyperthyroidism and ophthalmopathy. The study's findings and limits: It was a median 6.5 months before onset that the model predicted ophthalmopathy. Researchers found most expanded thyroid clonotypes above 0.001 in blood as well.

This clonotype has a count of ten or more. The antigen is unknown. Trimming left V 7 bases short and J 5 bases short, with 11 bases between. Germline V gene sequence: CDR1 SGHAT, CDR2 FQNNGV. The CDR3 has 12 residues. The source material, RNA transcripts, was used to amplify TCR beta CDR3 regions. A first-round RT-PCR of the TCR CDR3 used the HTBI primer set. TCRdb redid the calling of the multiplex PCR reads with MiXCR, one entry per CDR3 protein. The data contain more than 300,000 distinct CDR3 sequences, 11% to 15% of them singletons. Recently diagnosed hyperthyroidism of less than 2 months' duration affected patients aged 18 to 65.

The sequencing sample was made of blood. The TCR was taken from a woman in her twenties or thirties with Graves' hyperthyroidism. V gene TRBV11-2 combines with J gene TRBJ2-5, with D maybe TRBD2 (5 bases). The CDR3 bases are TGTGCCAGCAACAAGAGGGAGGAGACCCAGTACTTC. Residues: CASNKREETQYF.